Below, 3 T cell receptor beta chains from the same sample are listed, as sequenced in a study of blood T cells in healthy people across ages. A sample-barcoded 5' primer and a J-beta primer mix were used in a second PCR of roughly 6 to 11 cycles. One entry per CDR3 protein results from TCRdb running MiXCR on the 5' RACE reads. The sample lists approximately 800,000 distinct CDR3 sequences; 30% to 45% were seen once. The sequenced material came from blood. The receptors here all came from a man aged 18 to 35 in good health.

The V and J genes are TRBV4-3 and TRBJ2-1; unclear D gene. The closer fit of TRBJ2-7 to the DNA end suggests the J call may be wrong. The CDR3 covers 14 residues. Germline V gives CDR1 LGHNA, CDR2 YSLEER. CDR3: CASSQDPVYNEQYF. The CDR3 DNA reads as TGCGCCAGCAGCCAAGATCCCGTCTACAATGAGCAGTACTTC.

The chain recombines TRBV12-3 or TRBV12-4 with TRBJ2-7, with 12 nucleotides matching TRBD1. With V trimmed by 1 base and J by 6 bases, 4 bases remained unmatched. The CDR3 contains 15 residues. CDR3 nucleotide sequence: TGTGCCAGCAGTTTAGGGGGACAGGGGGCATGCGAGCAGTACTTC. Translating it yields CASSLGGQGACEQYF.

This chain joins TRBV4-2 and TRBJ2-6; perhaps D is TRBD1 or TRBD2 (5 bases each). Per the germline V gene, CDR1 is LGHNA and CDR2 is YNFKEQ. V was cut by 0 bases and J by 0 bases, with 9 bases left in between. The CDR3 totals 17 residues. CDR3: CASSQDLGTSGANVLTF. The CDR3 coding sequence is TGTGCCAGCAGCCAAGATTTAGGGACCTCTGGGGCCAACGTCCTGACTTTC.